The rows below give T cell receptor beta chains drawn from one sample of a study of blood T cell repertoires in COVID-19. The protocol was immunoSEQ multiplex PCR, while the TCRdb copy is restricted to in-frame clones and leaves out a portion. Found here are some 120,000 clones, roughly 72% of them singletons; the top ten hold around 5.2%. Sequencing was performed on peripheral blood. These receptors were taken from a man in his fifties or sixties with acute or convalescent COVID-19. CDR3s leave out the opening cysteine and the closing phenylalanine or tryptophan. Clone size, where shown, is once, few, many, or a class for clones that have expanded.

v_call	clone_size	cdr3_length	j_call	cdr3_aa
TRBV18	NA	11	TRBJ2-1	ASSPALANEQF
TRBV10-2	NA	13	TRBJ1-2	ASSPTGVTNYGYT
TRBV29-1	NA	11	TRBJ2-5	SVRTGVGETQY
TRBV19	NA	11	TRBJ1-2	ASSTARNYGYT
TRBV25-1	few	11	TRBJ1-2	ASSSTRNYGYT
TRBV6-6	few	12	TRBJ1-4	ASSYTTGEEKLF
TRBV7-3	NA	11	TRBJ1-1	ASSLTVNTEAF
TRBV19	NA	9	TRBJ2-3	ASSLGDTQY
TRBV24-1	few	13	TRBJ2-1	ATSDQPGTSNEQF
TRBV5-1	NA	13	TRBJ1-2	ASSYRLGTNYGYT